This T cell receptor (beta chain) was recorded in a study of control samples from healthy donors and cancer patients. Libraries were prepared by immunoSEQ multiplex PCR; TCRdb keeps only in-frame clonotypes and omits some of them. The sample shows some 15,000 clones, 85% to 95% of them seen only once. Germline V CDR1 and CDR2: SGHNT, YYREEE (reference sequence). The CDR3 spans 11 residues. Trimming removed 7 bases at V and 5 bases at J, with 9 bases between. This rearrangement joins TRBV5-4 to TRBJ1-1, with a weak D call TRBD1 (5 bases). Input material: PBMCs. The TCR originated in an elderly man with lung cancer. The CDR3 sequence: CASGGGTEAFF. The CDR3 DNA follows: TGTGCCAGCGGGGGGGGGACTGAAGCTTTCTTT.